The clone carrying this TCR beta chain was seen ten or more times. Each CDR3 protein gets one entry after TCRdb re-called the RT-PCR reads with MiXCR. This repertoire shows roughly 230,000 distinct CDR3 sequences, 13% to 15% found once; its top ten account for roughly 10%. The CDR3 has 12 amino acids. V was clipped by 4 bases and J by 13 bases; unmatched bases: 10. Germline CDR1 SQVTM, CDR2 ANQGSEA. This entry belongs to a study of patients and donors after allogeneic stem cell transplantation. The material sequenced was blood, either unsorted or a sorted T cell fraction (not recorded which). The origin of this receptor is a human donor who was either an allogeneic HSCT recipient or a stem cell or donor lymphocyte infusion donor (not recorded which). It is not recorded whose cells these are; they may come from a transplant donor. The chain is built from TRBV29-1 and TRBJ2-1; TRBD1 matches 7 bases. As DNA, the CDR3 is TGCAGCGTTGGGTCAGAGACAGGGTTACAGTTCTTC. Translation gives CSVGSETGLQFF.